The following is a TCR beta chain sequence with its context. The CDR3 covers 11 residues. Trimming cost V 7 bases and J 6 bases, with 13 bases left between them. The germline gives CDR1 DFQATT, CDR2 SNEGSKA (reference sequence). Generated by immunoSEQ multiplex PCR, the TCRdb table keeps only in-frame clones and is missing some. The table lists approximately 120,000 clones, more than 70% of them singletons. The sample is drawn from a study of control samples from healthy donors and cancer patients. The TCR originated in a man in his fifties or sixties in good health. Sequenced input: blood. This chain uses TRBV20-1 with TRBJ2-7; perhaps TRBD1 as D (6 bases). The CDR3 DNA sequence: TGCAGTGGCACAGGGTTAGTCGAGCAGTACTTC. This encodes CSGTGLVEQYF.